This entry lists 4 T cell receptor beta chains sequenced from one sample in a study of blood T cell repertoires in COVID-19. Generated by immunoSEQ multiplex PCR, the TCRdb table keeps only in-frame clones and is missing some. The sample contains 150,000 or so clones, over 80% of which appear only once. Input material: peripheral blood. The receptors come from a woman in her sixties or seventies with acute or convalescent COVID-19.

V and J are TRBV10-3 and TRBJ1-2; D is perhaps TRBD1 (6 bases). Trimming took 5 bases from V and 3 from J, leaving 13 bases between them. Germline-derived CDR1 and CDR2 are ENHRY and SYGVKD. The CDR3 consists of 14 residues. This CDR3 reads CAISRQARDYGYTF. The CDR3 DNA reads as TGTGCCATCAGTAGACAGGCTAGGGACTATGGCTACACCTTC.

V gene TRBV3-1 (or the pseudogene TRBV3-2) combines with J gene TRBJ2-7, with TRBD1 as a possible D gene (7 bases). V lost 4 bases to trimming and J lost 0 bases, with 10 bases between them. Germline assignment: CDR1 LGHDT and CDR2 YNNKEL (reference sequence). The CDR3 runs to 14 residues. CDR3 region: CASSRGTVSYEQYF. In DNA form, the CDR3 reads TGTGCCAGCAGCCGCGGGACAGTCTCCTACGAGCAGTACTTC.

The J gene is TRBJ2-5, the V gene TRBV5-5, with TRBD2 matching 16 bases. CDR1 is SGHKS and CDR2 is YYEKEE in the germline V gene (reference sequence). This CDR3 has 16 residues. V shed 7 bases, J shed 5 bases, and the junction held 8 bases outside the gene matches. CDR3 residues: CASGTSGGAFSETQYF. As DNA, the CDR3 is TGTGCCAGCGGGACTAGCGGGGGGGCCTTCAGTGAGACCCAGTACTTC.

CDR3 residues: CATSRALGPYEQYF. The CDR3 nucleotides are TGTGCCACCAGCAGAGCTCTCGGTCCCTACGAGCAGTACTTC. This rearrangement joins TRBV15 to TRBJ2-7, with D unclear. Trimming took off 1 base at V and 2 bases at J, with 9 bases between the two ends. The CDR3 is 14 amino acids. The germline gives CDR1 LNHNV, CDR2 YYDKDF (reference sequence).